One sample yielded the 25 T cell receptor beta chains listed below, sequenced in a study of blood T cell repertoires in COVID-19. Some clones are missing from TCRdb's copy, which holds only in-frame ones; the method was immunoSEQ multiplex PCR. Found here are over 120,000 clones, 78% of them singletons; the top ten hold more than 5%. The specimen sequenced was PBMCs or T cells enriched from blood (not recorded which). The receptors stem from a woman aged 45-65 years who had recovered from COVID-19.

The chain employs TRBV4-2 and TRBJ2-1; D is undetermined. The CDR3 is 15 amino acids. V lost 0 bases to trimming and J lost 0 bases, with 6 bases between them. Germline-derived CDR1 and CDR2 are LGHNA and YNFKEQ. DNA of the CDR3: TGTGCCAGCAGCCAAGAACCCAGCTCCTACAATGAGCAGTTCTTC. It is translated as CASSQEPSSYNEQFF.

This sequence joins TRBV6-5 and TRBJ1-1; D perhaps matches TRBD1 (6 bases). CDR3 length equals 13 residues. Trimming stripped 6 bases from V and 3 bases from J, with 11 bases between. Germline V CDR1 and CDR2: MNHEY, SVGAGI. The CDR3 bases are TGTGCCAGCAGAGTACAGGGCTACACTGAAGCTTTCTTT. Its translation is CASRVQGYTEAFF.

This clone was found once. The V call is TRBV5-4, the J call TRBJ2-5; D unresolved. The CDR3 has 15 residues. CDR1 is SGHNT, CDR2 YYREEE, per germline (reference sequence). The germline V and J ends were trimmed by 4 bases and 3 bases, with 16 bases remaining between them. CDR3 amino acids: CASSLLPSRKETQYF. In DNA, the CDR3 is TGTGCCAGCAGCCTCCTCCCCTCCAGGAAAGAGACCCAGTACTTC.

This clone has at least ten counts. The chain recombines TRBV6-1 with TRBJ1-2; a possible D gene is TRBD1 (6 bases). In germline, CDR1 is MNHNS, CDR2 SASEGT. This CDR3 has 15 residues. Deletions cut 0 bases from V and 6 bases from J, with 14 bases between. CDR3 nucleotides: TGTGCCAGCAGTGAAGCGCTAGAAGGGGGACATGGCTACACCTTC. Amino acid sequence: CASSEALEGGHGYTF.

The chain combines TRBV19 with TRBJ2-1, with 7 bases identical to TRBD1. Per germline, CDR1 LNHDA and CDR2 SQIVND (reference sequence). The CDR3 covers 13 residues. The junction had 6 bases not matched to a gene; V was cut back by 9 bases and J by 4 bases. In DNA form, the CDR3 reads TGTGCCAGCAGGGACAGTTTTTACAATGAGCAGTTCTTC. Protein product: CASRDSFYNEQFF.

The chain couples TRBV29-1 to TRBJ1-5; D unresolved. This CDR3 has 12 amino acids. The V gene lost 5 bases and the J gene lost 5 bases, with 10 bases spanning the gap. The V gene's germline CDR1 is SQVTM and CDR2 ANQGSEA. This CDR3 reads CSVSGRDQPQHF. The CDR3 DNA follows: TGCAGCGTTTCTGGCCGGGATCAGCCCCAGCATTTT.

The chain is built from TRBV29-1 and TRBJ2-7; D not resolved. This CDR3 has 14 amino acids. V lost 4 bases, J lost 0 bases, and 13 bases lay in between. Germline CDR1 is SQVTM and CDR2 is ANQGSEA. This CDR3 reads CSVVADRLSYEQYF. The CDR3 DNA reads TGCAGCGTTGTGGCAGATCGACTCTCCTACGAGCAGTACTTC.

This chain connects TRBV2 to TRBJ2-3; D perhaps matches TRBD2 (5 bases). The CDR3 spans 11 residues. V was clipped by 7 bases and J by 4 bases, with 6 bases between them. Per germline, CDR1 SNHLY and CDR2 FYNNEI. CDR3 in amino acids: CASMRADTQYF. The CDR3 DNA follows: TGTGCCAGCATGCGGGCAGATACGCAGTATTTT. The variable domain in full, completed from reference TRBV2 and TRBJ2-3, reads EPEVTQTPSHQVTQMGQEVILRCVPISNHLYFYWYRQILGQKVEFLVSFYNNEISEKSEIFDDQFSVERPDGSNFTLKIRSTKLEDSAMYFCASMRADTQYFGPGTRLTVL.

CDR3: CASHPGQGGIRGKLFF. As DNA, the CDR3 is TGTGCCAGCCACCCCGGGCAGGGTGGCATAAGGGGAAAACTGTTTTTT. The rearrangement links TRBV27 to TRBJ1-4; D perhaps matches TRBD1 (5 bases). CDR3 length: 16 amino acids. Germline CDR1 and CDR2: MNHEY and SMNVEV (reference sequence). The ends were cut back, 8 bases at V and 10 bases at J, with 26 bases in the middle.

The rearrangement uses TRBV6-1 and TRBJ2-7; possibly TRBD2 for D (7 bases). The germline CDR1 and CDR2 sequences are MNHNS and SASEGT. V lost 1 base to trimming and J lost 3 bases, with 16 bases between them. The CDR3 is made up of 16 amino acids. The CDR3 here is CASSEGGPGGGYEQYV. CDR3 DNA sequence: TGTGCCAGCAGTGAAGGGGGTCCGGGGGGCGGCTACGAGCAGTACGTC.

The rearrangement joins TRBV2 to TRBJ1-4, with TRBD1 as a possible D gene (5 bases). This CDR3 contains 16 residues. Looked up from germline, CDR1 is SNHLY and CDR2 is FYNNEI. The V and J ends lost 3 bases and 5 bases respectively, with 16 bases between them. CDR3: CASSDRRGEVNEKLFF. Here the CDR3 DNA reads TGTGCCAGCAGTGATCGGCGGGGGGAGGTGAATGAAAAACTGTTTTTT.

The V call is TRBV30, the J call TRBJ1-1; weak D call: TRBD1 (5 bases). Trimming took off 3 bases at V and 1 base at J, with 12 bases between the two ends. The germline V gene encodes CDR1 GTSNPN and CDR2 SVGIG (reference sequence). The CDR3 spans 14 residues. This CDR3 reads CAWSLGGGNTEAFF. The CDR3 region has the DNA TGTGCCTGGAGCCTCGGGGGAGGGAACACTGAAGCTTTCTTT.

V gene TRBV10-3 combines with J gene TRBJ1-2, with D perhaps TRBD1 (5 bases). The V end was cut by 5 bases, the J end by 7 bases, with 20 bases between. The CDR3 is 15 amino acids. Germline V CDR1 and CDR2: ENHRY, SYGVKD. CDR3 protein: CAISSEGGDEGGYTF. CDR3 sequence (DNA): TGTGCCATCAGTTCGGAGGGAGGGGATGAGGGTGGCTACACCTTC.

The rearrangement links TRBV10-3 to TRBJ1-5, with 9 nucleotides matching TRBD1. This CDR3 is 17 amino acids long. The germline V gene encodes CDR1 ENHRY and CDR2 SYGVKD. Germline trimming cut 6 bases from V and 2 bases from J; bases unmatched to any gene: 11. CDR3 nucleotide sequence: TGTGCCATCAGCCGGGACAGGGACGGGGAAGGCAATCAGCCCCAGCATTTT. Its protein product is CAISRDRDGEGNQPQHF.

The chain is built from TRBV7-3 and TRBJ2-5; D is undetermined. This CDR3 is built from 15 residues. V lost 2 bases and J lost 2, with 12 bases in between. Germline CDR1 reads SGHTA; CDR2 reads FQGTGA. The CDR3 DNA follows: TGTGCCAGCAGCTTACTCGCCCGGTCGCAAGAGACCCAGTACTTC. Protein product: CASSLLARSQETQYF.

The chain uses TRBV5-6 and TRBJ1-6; D is perhaps TRBD1 (5 bases). CDR1 is SGHDT and CDR2 is YYEEEE in the germline V gene. The V end lost 4 bases, the J end lost 7 bases, and 21 bases lay between the germline ends. The CDR3 runs to 17 residues. CDR3 DNA: TGTGCCAGCAGCCCCGGAAGGGGATTCCTTACAAATTCACCCCTCCACTTT. Translating it yields CASSPGRGFLTNSPLHF.

This clone has just a few counts. V and J are TRBV11-3 and TRBJ1-1, with D perhaps TRBD1 (5 bases). The CDR3 spans 16 residues. Germline values: CDR1 SGHNT, CDR2 YENEEA. With 3 bases removed from V and 1 base from J, the gap between germline ends came to 15 bases. The CDR3: CASSFHGRGGNTEAFF. Written as DNA, the CDR3 is TGTGCCAGCAGCTTCCACGGCCGGGGGGGGAACACTGAAGCTTTCTTT.

This chain connects TRBV28 to TRBJ1-5; D perhaps matches TRBD1 (5 bases). Trimming left V 6 bases short and J 0 bases short, with 24 bases between. The germline gives CDR1 MDHEN, CDR2 SYDVKM. This CDR3 region has 19 residues. This CDR3 reads CASSPPLVGALYSNQPQHF. CDR3 coding DNA: TGTGCCAGCAGCCCACCTCTCGTAGGGGCACTTTATAGCAATCAGCCCCAGCATTTT. The complete variable domain, with remaining parts taken from reference TRBV28 and TRBJ1-5, reads DVKVTQSSRYLVKRTGEKVFLECVQDMDHENMFWYRQDPGLGLRLIYFSYDVKMKEKGDIPEGYSVSREKKERFSLILESASTNQTSMYLCASSPPLVGALYSNQPQHFGDGTRLSIL.

This clone was recorded at least ten times. The CDR3 region is CASSQRTGDYEQYV. DNA of the CDR3: TGTGCCAGCTCACAAAGGACAGGAGACTACGAGCAGTACGTC. The gene calls are TRBV18 and TRBJ2-7, with 7 nucleotides matching TRBD1. Germline CDR1 reads KGHSH; CDR2 reads LQKENI. The J segment lost 3 bases and the V segment lost 4 bases, leaving 6 bases of the junction unmatched. The length of the CDR3 is 14 residues.

V and J are TRBV12-5 and TRBJ2-2, with 9 bases identical to TRBD1. CDR3 length equals 15 residues. The V segment lost 1 base and the J segment 4 bases; nucleotides outside the gene matches: 1. In germline, CDR1 is LGHNT, CDR2 FRNRAP. CDR3 in DNA: TGTGCTAGTGGTTTGGCGACAGGGGGCACCGGGGAGCTGTTTTTT. Its translation is CASGLATGGTGELFF.

This chain joins TRBV7-9 and TRBJ1-5; TRBD1 matches 8 bases. The J segment lost 5 bases and the V segment lost 4 bases, leaving 7 bases of the junction unmatched. CDR3 length: 15 residues. Germline values: CDR1 SEHNR, CDR2 FQNEAQ (reference sequence). For the CDR3, the DNA is TGTGCCAGCAGCTCGCCGGGGACAGGCCATCAGCCCCAGCATTTT. Its translation: CASSSPGTGHQPQHF. The complete variable domain, with remaining parts taken from reference TRBV7-9 and TRBJ1-5, reads DTGVSQNPRHKITKRGQNVTFRCDPISEHNRLYWYRQTLGQGPEFLTYFQNEAQLEKSRLLSDRFSAERPKGSFSTLEIQRTEQGDSAMYLCASSSPGTGHQPQHFGDGTRLSIL.

The chain employs TRBV9 and TRBJ2-1; 7 bases are a match to TRBD1. V lost 4 bases, J lost 6 bases, and 10 bases stayed unmatched. Germline CDR1 reads SGDLS; CDR2 reads YYNGEE. The CDR3 covers 15 residues. Written as DNA, the CDR3 is TGTGCCAGCAGCCTAGGGGGCGCCCCCGGCAATGAGCAGTTCTTC. It encodes CASSLGGAPGNEQFF.

This chain uses TRBV6-5 with TRBJ1-1; 9 positions agree with TRBD1. V dropped 6 bases and J dropped 5; count of bases not matched to a gene: 10. Germline lookup yields CDR1 MNHEY and CDR2 SVGAGI. This CDR3 spans 15 amino acids. The CDR3 nucleotides are TGTGCCAGCAGACAAGCTACAGGGGGCGAGACTGAAGCTTTCTTT. Residues: CASRQATGGETEAFF.

The chain employs TRBV25-1 and TRBJ1-5; TRBD1 is a possible D gene (6 bases). Trimming pared 3 bases from V and 6 bases from J, leaving 21 bases between. Germline loops: CDR1 MGHDK, CDR2 SYGVNS. The CDR3 spans 17 residues. CDR3 in amino acids: CASSDGSSHQGFQPQHF. Here the CDR3 DNA reads TGTGCCAGCAGTGATGGCTCTTCACACCAGGGGTTTCAGCCCCAGCATTTT.

The rearrangement uses TRBV28 and TRBJ1-2, with a tentative D call TRBD1 (6 bases). The CDR3 loop spans 13 amino acids. Germline CDR1 MDHEN, CDR2 SYDVKM. The ends were cut back, 7 bases at V and 9 bases at J, with 18 bases in the middle. CDR3 coding DNA: TGTGCCAGCATACCCGGGACATCCGAAAGCTACACCTTC. Its translation is CASIPGTSESYTF.